This TCR beta chain comes out of a study of OX40 agonist ivuxolimab in advanced cancers. Study as a whole: Ivuxolimab doses were 0.01, 0.1, 0.3, 1.5, 3 or 10 mg/kg every 2 weeks. Three dose-escalation patients had partial responses: one with hepatocellular carcinoma and two with cutaneous melanoma.

Only in-frame clones appear in the TCRdb table, and some are missing; sequencing was by immunoSEQ multiplex PCR. The data contain 90,000 to 100,000 clones, about 79% of them seen just once; the ten biggest clones take up roughly 1.5%. The V gene's germline CDR1 is GTSNPN and CDR2 SVGIG (reference sequence). Trimming removed 6 bases at V and 0 bases at J, with 17 bases between. The length of the CDR3 is 16 residues. Points from the study as a whole: Both CD4+ and CD8+ T cell populations in blood had undergone clonal expansion by week 6 at 0.1 to 3.0 mg/kg.

Remarks on this clone: Its antigen is unknown.

Enrollment shut out patients with autoimmune disease history or systemic immunosuppression. This TCR was recovered from an adult with an advanced solid tumor such as melanoma, head and neck, liver or kidney cancer. The specimen was CD4+ or CD8+ T cells sorted from blood, collected in a trial of the OX40 agonist ivuxolimab. The chain is built from TRBV30 and TRBJ1-4; TRBD1 might be the D (6 bases). Here the CDR3 reads CACPRTVFTTNEKLFF. The CDR3 DNA follows: TGTGCCTGCCCGAGGACAGTCTTTACAACTAATGAAAAACTGTTTTTT.